The 23 T cell receptor beta chains reported below all come from one sample, sequenced in a study of T cell changes during pregnancy in multiple sclerosis. Generated by immunoSEQ multiplex PCR, the TCRdb table keeps only in-frame clones and is missing some. The repertoire holds about 110,000 clones, with 91% as singletons. The sample in question was peripheral blood, obtained after pregnancy. These receptors all come from a female donor with multiple sclerosis, enrolled in a pregnancy study.

The J gene is TRBJ1-5, the V gene TRBV7-9, with D uncertain. Trimming shortened V by 4 bases and J by 11 bases, and 12 bases separated the two germline ends. From germline, CDR1 is SEHNR and CDR2 FQNEAQ (reference sequence). The CDR3 contains 12 residues. The CDR3 sequence: CASSSGGWAQHF. The CDR3 DNA is TGTGCCAGCAGCTCGGGAGGATGGGCCCAGCATTTT.

V gene TRBV29-1 combines with J gene TRBJ2-7; the match to TRBD1 covers 11 bases. The CDR3 spans 12 residues. Trimming at V came to 4 bases and at J to 7 bases, leaving 3 bases not matched to a gene. Germline V gene lookup returns CDR1 SQVTM and CDR2 ANQGSEA. The CDR3 DNA reads as TGCAGCGTTGGGGACAGGGGGGGAGAGCAGTACTTC. Encoded protein: CSVGDRGGEQYF.

The chain recombines TRBV25-1 with TRBJ1-4, with D unresolved. Per the germline V gene, CDR1 is MGHDK and CDR2 is SYGVNS. Trimming removed 0 bases at V and 5 bases at J, with 7 bases between. CDR3 length: 14 amino acids. As DNA, the CDR3 is TGTGCCAGCAGTGAATATCGAGGGAATGAAAAACTGTTTTTT. This translates into CASSEYRGNEKLFF.

The chain uses TRBV6-5 and TRBJ2-3; TRBD2 matches at 8 bases. The CDR3 length is 15 residues. V was clipped by 0 bases and J by 8 bases; unmatched bases: 7. Germline-derived CDR1 and CDR2 are MNHEY and SVGAGI. CDR3 in DNA: TGTGCCAGCAGTTACTCTGTCGGGGGGGCTGGTACGCAGTATTTT. Translated: CASSYSVGGAGTQYF.

J is TRBJ2-7 and V is TRBV10-2; possibly TRBD2 for D (5 bases). V gave up 4 bases and J gave up 0 bases, with 16 bases separating them. This CDR3 has 16 residues. Germline V lookup: CDR1 WSHSY, CDR2 SAAADI. CDR3 protein: CASSGVTRSDSYEQYF. The CDR3 DNA reads TGCGCCAGCAGTGGGGTAACTAGGTCGGACTCCTACGAGCAGTACTTC.

The chain couples TRBV6-5 to TRBJ2-7, with D possibly matching TRBD2 (5 bases). This CDR3 is 11 amino acids long. The germline V gene has CDR1 MNHEY and CDR2 SVGAGI. The germline V and J ends were trimmed by 8 bases and 2 bases, with 7 bases remaining between them. The CDR3 protein is CASRGAYEQYF. The CDR3 DNA is TGTGCCAGCCGGGGAGCCTACGAGCAGTACTTC.

The rearrangement uses TRBV7-9 and TRBJ2-7, with 7 bases lining up with TRBD1. The CDR3 totals 17 residues. V shed 0 bases and J 4 bases; nucleotides not matched to a gene: 12. Germline V CDR1 and CDR2: SEHNR, FQNEAQ (reference sequence). Here the CDR3 DNA reads TGTGCCAGCAGCTTAGCGCTCGGGACAGCCCCGGGATACGAGCAGTACTTC. Translated: CASSLALGTAPGYEQYF.

This clone was detected once. The rearrangement joins TRBV9 to TRBJ1-5, with 8 bases that match TRBD1. Germline V gene sequence: CDR1 SGDLS, CDR2 YYNGEE. This CDR3 contains 14 residues. V shed 3 bases, J shed 6 bases, and the junction held 5 bases outside the gene matches. The CDR3, as DNA: TGTGCCAGCAGCGGCGGACAGGGAGCTCAGCCCCAGCATTTT. It codes for CASSGGQGAQPQHF. Full variable domain (missing parts from reference TRBV9 and TRBJ1-5): DSGVTQTPKHLITATGQRVTLRCSPRSGDLSVYWYQQSLDQGLQFLIQYYNGEERAKGNILERFSAQQFPDLHSELNLSSLELGDSALYFCASSGGQGAQPQHFGDGTRLSIL.

This clone was seen only once. This chain's CDR3 is CASSQGQGSYEQYF. The CDR3 DNA sequence: TGTGCCAGCAGCCAAGGCCAGGGCTCCTACGAGCAGTACTTC. V is TRBV4-2 and J is TRBJ2-7; a possible D gene is TRBD1 (5 bases). The CDR3 has 14 residues. Trimming took off 1 base at V and 0 bases at J, with 7 bases between the two ends. Per germline, CDR1 LGHNA and CDR2 YNFKEQ.

V usage is TRBV7-9 and J usage is TRBJ2-5; 11 bases are a match to TRBD2. CDR3 length: 17 residues. Losses at the gene ends were 2 bases for V and 4 bases for J; bases not matched to a gene: 9. CDR1 is SEHNR, CDR2 FQNEAQ, per germline (reference sequence). The CDR3 DNA follows: TGTGCCAGCAGCTTAAAGGTGTCTAGCGGGGGGCTAGAGACCCAGTACTTC. This gives the protein CASSLKVSSGGLETQYF.

This clone was seen only once. V usage is TRBV4-1 and J usage is TRBJ2-5; D is undetermined. V lost 1 base and J 4 bases, leaving 7 bases between the germline ends. From germline, CDR1 is MGHRA and CDR2 YSYEKL. This CDR3 contains 13 residues. Here the CDR3 DNA reads TGCGCCAGCAGCCAAGGGCAGTTAGAGACCCAGTACTTC. Translated: CASSQGQLETQYF.

The rearrangement links TRBV6-5 to TRBJ2-7; 9 nucleotides align to TRBD1. The CDR3 is made up of 15 amino acids. CDR1 and CDR2 from the germline V gene are MNHEY and SVGAGI. V was pared by 0 bases and J by 2 bases, with 2 bases of the junction left unmatched. In DNA, the CDR3 is TGTGCCAGCAGTTACTCTAGGGACAGGGCCTACGAGCAGTACTTC. Protein product: CASSYSRDRAYEQYF.

Turning to this clone: Other DNA sequences in the same sample also yield this CDR3. The V call is TRBV13, the J call TRBJ2-7, with D perhaps TRBD1 (5 bases). Trimming removed 0 bases at V and 2 bases at J, with 8 bases between. Germline V CDR1 and CDR2: PRHDT, FYEKMQ (reference sequence). The CDR3 contains 14 residues. The CDR3 region is CASSLGRGAYEQYF. The CDR3 DNA reads TGTGCCAGCAGCTTAGGAAGGGGTGCCTACGAGCAGTACTTC.

The rearrangement uses TRBV7-2 and TRBJ2-2, with D tentatively TRBD2 (6 bases). CDR1 and CDR2 (germline): SGHTA, FQGNSA. The CDR3 has 18 amino acids. Trimming pared 1 base from V and 0 bases from J, leaving 15 bases between. The CDR3 sequence is CASSLVGGNYANTGELFF. DNA for the CDR3: TGTGCCAGCAGCTTAGTCGGCGGGAACTACGCGAACACCGGGGAGCTGTTTTTT.

The V gene is TRBV30, the J gene TRBJ2-3; TRBD1 agrees at 9 bases. CDR3 size: 14 residues. Trimming took 1 base from V and 5 from J; bases not matched to a gene: 4. Germline CDR1 reads GTSNPN; CDR2 reads SVGIG (reference sequence). Written as DNA, the CDR3 is TGTGCCTGGAGTGGTACAGGGGGCGGAGATACGCAGTATTTT. Protein sequence: CAWSGTGGGDTQYF.

The chain has TRBV4-1 and TRBJ1-6; 8 nucleotides line up with TRBD1. Germline CDR1 is MGHRA and CDR2 is YSYEKL. V shed 9 bases and J 7 bases; nucleotides not matched to a gene: 11. The CDR3 contains 15 residues. CDR3 nucleotides: TGCGCCAGTGTCCCCCTCGACAGGGGAAATTCACCCCTCCACTTT. Amino acid sequence: CASVPLDRGNSPLHF.

This chain connects TRBV19 to TRBJ1-6, with D possibly TRBD1 on 5 matching bases. Germline V CDR1 and CDR2: LNHDA, SQIVND (reference sequence). The CDR3 length is 14 residues. V dropped 6 bases and J dropped 6 bases, with 12 bases sitting between them. CDR3 bases: TGTGCCAGTAGGGCCACAGGTCTTAATTCACCCCTCCACTTT. Its translation is CASRATGLNSPLHF.

The chain combines TRBV10-3 with TRBJ1-1, with D perhaps TRBD1 (6 bases). The V gene's germline CDR1 is ENHRY and CDR2 SYGVKD. The length of the CDR3 is 14 residues. Trimming cost V 3 bases and J 1 base, with 9 bases left between them. This chain's CDR3 is CAISDRGANTEAFF. DNA of the CDR3: TGTGCCATCAGTGACCGGGGGGCGAACACTGAAGCTTTCTTT.

The chain is built from TRBV6-1 and TRBJ1-2, with 7 positions matching TRBD1. There are 15 residues in the CDR3. V lost 5 bases, J lost 0 bases, and 6 bases stayed unmatched. The germline V gene has CDR1 MNHNS and CDR2 SASEGT. The CDR3 DNA reads as TGTGCCAGCAGTATAAACAGGGGAGCTAACTATGGCTACACCTTC. Protein sequence: CASSINRGANYGYTF.

The genes are TRBV6-1 and TRBJ2-3; a possible D gene is TRBD2 (6 bases). CDR3 size: 13 residues. The V and J ends lost 6 bases and 6 bases respectively, with 13 bases between them. Germline V CDR1 and CDR2: MNHNS, SASEGT. CDR3 protein: CASRDYSRDTQYF. CDR3 in DNA: TGTGCCAGCAGGGACTACTCCCGGGATACGCAGTATTTT.

The gene calls are TRBV13 and TRBJ2-2; D is unresolved. Deletions cut 5 bases from V and 6 bases from J, with 10 bases between. CDR1 and CDR2 from the germline V gene are PRHDT and FYEKMQ (reference sequence). CDR3 length: 13 amino acids. This CDR3 is CASSETRSGELFF. The CDR3 nucleotides are TGTGCCAGCAGCGAAACGAGGTCCGGGGAGCTGTTTTTT.

The rearrangement uses TRBV18 and TRBJ1-6; 7 bases align to TRBD1. This CDR3 comprises 15 residues. Germline CDR1 KGHSH, CDR2 LQKENI. With 3 bases clipped from V and 8 bases from J, the junction kept 7 bases outside the gene matches. The CDR3 sequence is CASSPSDRFDSPLHF. The CDR3 DNA reads as TGTGCCAGCTCACCCTCGGACAGGTTTGATTCACCCCTCCACTTT.

J is TRBJ2-7 and V is TRBV7-9; a possible D gene is TRBD1 (6 bases). In germline, CDR1 is SEHNR, CDR2 FQNEAQ (reference sequence). V was shortened by 1 base and J by 2 bases, with 15 bases between the two germline ends. There are 16 residues in the CDR3. The CDR3 region has the DNA TGTGCCAGCAGCTTAGGGACTGGCGGACAGACCTACGAGCAGTACTTC. Translated, it gives CASSLGTGGQTYEQYF. Full variable domain (remainder filled in from reference TRBV7-9 and TRBJ2-7): DTGVSQNPRHKITKRGQNVTFRCDPISEHNRLYWYRQTLGQGPEFLTYFQNEAQLEKSRLLSDRFSAERPKGSFSTLEIQRTEQGDSAMYLCASSLGTGGQTYEQYFGPGTRLTVT.